A single sample is the source of the 13 T cell receptor beta chains below, sequenced in a study of CD8+CD57+ T cells in acquired aplastic anemia. For CDR3 and TCR beta VDJ profiling, genomic DNA was the template used. TCRdb recomputed calls from the reads with MiXCR, one row per CDR3 protein. The repertoire has hundreds of thousands of distinct CDR3 sequences, 45% to 65% of them found once; the top ten carry roughly 1.2%. For sequencing, patients were chosen who had shown expansion of CD8+CD57+ cells by flow cytometry. Sequencing was carried out using sorted CD4+, CD8+, or CD8+CD57+ T cells (not recorded which) from PBMCs. The receptors derive from a human donor with aplastic anemia.

The rearrangement uses TRBV2 and TRBJ2-6, with 8 bases lining up with TRBD1. The germline V gene encodes CDR1 SNHLY and CDR2 FYNNEI. Trimming at V came to 8 bases and at J to 4 bases, leaving 13 bases not matched to a gene. CDR3 length equals 17 residues. The CDR3 DNA sequence: TGTGCCAGCGGATATAACGACAGGGGCACCGGGGCCAACGTCCTGACTTTC. Amino acid sequence: CASGYNDRGTGANVLTF.

This clonotype was seen more than once but under ten times. This rearrangement joins TRBV7-9 to TRBJ2-1, with 10 bases that match TRBD2. The CDR3 totals 16 residues. The germline CDR1 and CDR2 sequences are SEHNR and FQNEAQ (reference sequence). V lost 6 bases and J lost 2; bases outside the gene matches: 7. This CDR3 is CASSYQSGGAYNEQFF. The CDR3 DNA reads TGTGCCAGCAGTTATCAAAGCGGGGGGGCCTACAATGAGCAGTTCTTC.

This clonotype was picked up a small number of times. The rearrangement links TRBV20-1 to TRBJ2-3, with 9 nucleotides matching TRBD1. Germline assignment: CDR1 DFQATT and CDR2 SNEGSKA (reference sequence). Losses at the gene ends were 4 bases for V and 3 bases for J; bases not matched to a gene: 8. The CDR3 has 15 amino acids. The CDR3 loop reads CSATYRDRATDTQYF. The CDR3 DNA sequence: TGCAGTGCTACTTACCGGGACAGGGCAACAGATACGCAGTATTTT.

This clonotype was seen many times. The CDR3 region is CASSDRPGPGGSPLHF. CDR3 bases: TGTGCCAGTAGCGACCGACCCGGCCCGGGAGGGTCACCCCTCCACTTT. The rearrangement links TRBV19 to TRBJ1-6; D unresolved. Per germline, CDR1 LNHDA and CDR2 SQIVND (reference sequence). CDR3 length equals 16 residues. The V end was cut by 6 bases, the J end by 10 bases, with 22 bases between.

This clonotype showed up many times. The chain couples TRBV27 to TRBJ1-6; 8 bases align to TRBD1. The CDR3 extends over 15 amino acids. Germline CDR1 MNHEY, CDR2 SMNVEV (reference sequence). J lost 6 bases, V lost 2 bases, and 3 bases had no gene match. The CDR3 sequence is CASSLTGGLNSPLHF. In nucleotides, the CDR3 is TGTGCCAGCAGTTTAACAGGGGGACTTAATTCACCCCTCCACTTT.

The chain has TRBV2 and TRBJ1-1; D not certain. Trimming removed 6 bases at V and 5 bases at J, with 7 bases between. The CDR3 spans 11 residues. Germline values: CDR1 SNHLY, CDR2 FYNNEI. The CDR3 region has the DNA TGTGCCAGCAGCGGGCTGACTGAAGCTTTCTTT. As protein: CASSGLTEAFF.

Notes on this clonotype: A much bigger clone sits one base away, suggesting this may be a read error. This chain connects TRBV18 to TRBJ2-7, with 8 bases aligning to TRBD1. After removal of 3 bases from V and 3 bases from J, the junction contained 7 bases not matched to a gene. Germline V gives CDR1 KGHSH, CDR2 LQKENI. The CDR3 is 15 residues long. The chain's CDR3 is CASSPRQGTLYEQYF. CDR3 in DNA: TGTGCCAGCTCACCCCGACAGGGGACTCTCTACGAGCAGTACTTC. Supplemented by reference TRBV18 and TRBJ2-7, the full variable domain reads NAGVMQNPRHLVRRRGQEARLRCSPMKGHSHVYWYRQLPEEGLKFMVYLQKENIIDESGMPKERFSAEFPKEGPSILRIQQVVRGDSAAYFCASSPRQGTLYEQYFGPGTRLTVT.

This clonotype showed up just a few times. A clone one base away is much larger, so this may be a read error. This chain uses TRBV9 with TRBJ2-7, with D possibly called TRBD1 or TRBD2 (6 bases each). The ends were cut back, 0 bases at V and 7 bases at J, with 20 bases in the middle. CDR1 is SGDLS and CDR2 is YYNGEE in the germline V gene. CDR3 length: 16 residues. The CDR3 nucleotides are TGTGCCAGCAGCGTAGGACCCGGGGGCGCCTACAATGAGCAGTACTTC. Amino acids: CASSVGPGGAYNEQYF.

The rearrangement links TRBV10-1 to TRBJ2-1, with D unresolved. The CDR3 sequence is 11 residues long. CDR1 is WNHNN, CDR2 SYGVQD, per germline (reference sequence). The V end was cut by 3 bases, the J end by 7 bases, with 4 bases between. CDR3: CASSDINEQFF. The CDR3 region has the DNA TGCGCCAGCAGTGATATTAATGAGCAGTTCTTC.

The V call is TRBV7-3, the J call TRBJ2-3; 10 bases map to TRBD2. This CDR3 has 16 amino acids. V shed 5 bases and J 0 bases; nucleotides not matched to a gene: 5. Germline CDR1 is SGHTA and CDR2 is FQGTGA. The CDR3 coding sequence is TGTGCCAGCAGCGTTAGCGGGGGGACCAGCACAGATACGCAGTATTTT. This encodes CASSVSGGTSTDTQYF.

This clonotype came up a few times. The chain recombines TRBV25-1 with TRBJ2-7; weak D call: TRBD2 (6 bases). This CDR3 comprises 15 residues. V was trimmed by 3 bases and J by 4 bases, leaving 16 bases between them. Looked up from germline, CDR1 is MGHDK and CDR2 is SYGVNS. The chain's CDR3 is CASSDSGEGLYEQYF. CDR3 nucleotides: TGTGCCAGCAGTGATTCGGGAGAGGGCCTTTACGAGCAGTACTTC.

Here the CDR3 reads CATSSREISPSPLHF. For the CDR3, the DNA is TGTGCCACCAGCAGCAGAGAGATATCGCCTTCACCCCTCCACTTT. The J gene is TRBJ1-6, the V gene TRBV15, with D hard to call. This CDR3 contains 15 residues. Germline CDR1 is LNHNV and CDR2 is YYDKDF (reference sequence). The V and J ends lost 3 bases and 9 bases respectively, with 15 bases between them.

This clonotype occurred many times. The chain couples TRBV27 to TRBJ1-6, with 7 bases lining up with TRBD1. Germline lookup yields CDR1 MNHEY and CDR2 SMNVEV (reference sequence). The ends lost 8 bases at V and 7 bases at J; junction bases unmatched: 8. CDR3 length: 14 residues. DNA for the CDR3: TGTGCCAGCGTCGGGGACAGAGCAAATTCACCCCTCCACTTT. Residues: CASVGDRANSPLHF.